Detailed here is one T cell receptor (beta chain). The clone's antigen remains unknown. There are no base qualities to consult, and no much larger clone falls within one base. The data are from a study of follicular helper T cells after annual influenza vaccination (dated by TCRdb to the late 2010s). Context from the whole study: Blood was drawn on days 0, 7 and 28 after each seasonal influenza vaccination. Multi-year samples were available for six subjects, with four spanning two vaccination seasons and two spanning three seasons. The 2013-2014 samples were cryopreserved, while the 2015 samples were processed right after collection. Some subjects were followed across successive annual vaccinations spanning the 2013-2014, 2014-2015 and 2015-2016 seasons to study recall of cTfh clones. One week after vaccination, a second recruited cohort of roughly twelve subjects (Table S1) displayed a similar ICOS+CD38+ cTfh response. The study at large found these results: Only about 9.5-22% of analyzed cells yielded productive TCRB sequences, so sampling of rare clonotypes was not possible. ICOS+CD38+ cTfh clonality correlated with the frequency of that population, and its change correlated with the change in circulating plasmablast frequency. Day 7 ICOS+CD38+ clones were most often found later in ICOS-CD38- cTfh, suggesting that subset may serve as a memory reservoir. A recurrent oligoclonal ICOS+CD38+ cTfh response containing tetramer and AIM influenza-specific clonotypes was recalled by successive annual vaccinations.

Taken from cysteine to phenylalanine, the CDR3 has 15 residues. Only the CDR3 portion is preserved as DNA: 45 bases, with reading frame beginning at the first base. The germline V gene gives CDR1 as SGHAT and CDR2 as FQNNGV. Trimming removed 2 bases from V and 9 bases from J; the gene matches leave 8 bases unexplained. The sample's time point label, decoded: 2015-2016 season, pre-vaccination. Seasonal inactivated influenza vaccine (Fluvarix) was administered to adults, and sorted blood CD4 subsets were tracked by TCRB sequencing before and after vaccination. To be eligible, subjects had to be community-dwelling and could not have received an influenza vaccine during the previous 6 months. Reasons for exclusion included contraindications to influenza vaccine, substance abuse, HIV/AIDS, active malignancy, immunomodulatory medication, and active illness such as respiratory infection. At each time point, somewhere between about 35 and 100 mL of blood was taken. Non-naive CD4+CXCR5+PD-1+ cells were defined as circulating Tfh and were sorted into ICOS+CD38+ and ICOS-CD38- fractions. PBMC were isolated using Ficoll-Paque PLUS or SepMate separation. Before DNA extraction, cell subsets were sorted from PBMC on a BD FACS Aria.

Library preparation used the immunoSEQ multiplex PCR assay. Adaptive Biotechnologies carried out TCRB amplification, library preparation, sequencing and preliminary bioinformatics at Survey level resolution. For TCRB sequencing, genomic DNA from sorted cTfh populations was amplified by multiplex PCR. Per the source publication's procedure: Clonality was calculated in R as 1 minus normalized Shannon entropy, and the Gini index was calculated with the R package ineq. The overlap score was defined as the summed counts of shared sequences divided by the total counts of all sequences in both compared samples. Fisher's exact test, with an assumed theoretical repertoire of 10^7 TCRB sequences, was used to assess the significance of shared clonotypes. The immuneACCESS repertoire file appears here via TCRdb, limited to in-frame rearrangements. These files lack a portion of the clones; in checked studies, under half of the deficit traces to unresolved V genes, and the cause of the others is not known. D and trimming come from the DNA, and the V and J calls and clone size come from that table. The sample profile shows more than 8,500 clones; roughly 85% of them were found once. The top ten constitute less than 2% of the sample.

The sample here was CXCR5+ CD38- circulating T follicular helper cells from blood, taken on the day of influenza vaccination. Taken with the paper, the label for cell subset or site translates to: circulating Tfh, non-naive CD4+CXCR5+PD-1+ (ICOS+CD38+ or ICOS-CD38-). Recombination linked TRBV11-2 to TRBJ1-2; 11 junctional bases match TRBD1. This TCR was recovered from an adult who received the influenza vaccine. The CDR3 region has the sequence CASSLTGGQGASYTF. The nucleotide sequence reads as follows: TGTGCCAGCAGCTTAACAGGCGGACAGGGGGCAAGCTACACCTTC. The reference TRBV11-2 and TRBJ1-2 proteins fill in what lies around the CDR3, so the full variable domain reads EAGVAQSPRYKIIEKRQSVAFWCNPISGHATLYWYQQILGQGPKLLIQFQNNGVVDDSQLPKDRFSAERLKGVDSTLKIQPAKLEDSAVYLCASSLTGGQGASYTFGSGTRLTVV.